These 8 T cell receptor beta chains share one sample of origin, sequenced in a study of cytomegalovirus exposure and HLA in healthy donors. Amplification used 60 Vbeta primers and 13 Jbeta primers. The data were produced by immunoSEQ multiplex PCR, yet TCRdb's version contains in-frame clones alone and is incomplete. The sample lists more than 130,000 clones; approximately 80% were seen once. The source material was PBMCs. The source of these receptors is a man aged 40-50 years in good health and CMV-seropositive.

The chain carries TRBV5-4 and TRBJ1-1; 9 nucleotides line up with TRBD1. Germline V gene sequence: CDR1 SGHNT, CDR2 YYREEE (reference sequence). CDR3 length equals 16 residues. Trimming removed 3 bases from V and 7 bases from J; junction bases left unmatched: 13. The CDR3: CASSSPDRDRVGEAFF. In DNA form, the CDR3 reads TGTGCCAGCAGCTCCCCGGACAGGGACAGGGTCGGTGAAGCTTTCTTT.

The rearrangement uses TRBV7-2 and TRBJ2-7; 14 bases map to TRBD2. V was pared by 5 bases and J by 6 bases, with 3 bases of the junction left unmatched. This CDR3 comprises 14 residues. The germline CDR1 and CDR2 sequences are SGHTA and FQGNSA. CDR3: CASSPGLAGAEQYF. CDR3 nucleotides: TGTGCCAGCAGCCCGGGACTAGCGGGGGCCGAGCAGTACTTC.

The gene calls are TRBV5-1 and TRBJ2-1; 9 bases fit TRBD1. This CDR3 has 15 residues. Germline V gives CDR1 SGHRS, CDR2 YFSETQ. Trimming took 3 bases from V and 7 from J; bases not matched to a gene: 8. CDR3 amino acids: CASSSAGQGTNEQFF. The CDR3 coding sequence is TGCGCCAGCAGCTCCGCTGGACAGGGGACGAATGAGCAGTTCTTC.

In its sample, this clone was seen once. The J gene is TRBJ1-1, the V gene TRBV7-9; D is uncertain. This CDR3 is 15 amino acids long. CDR1 and CDR2 from the germline V gene are SEHNR and FQNEAQ (reference sequence). Trimming shortened V by 4 bases and J by 4 bases, and 16 bases separated the two germline ends. The CDR3 bases are TGTGCCAGCAGCTCAGGAACATTTGCTGGCACTGAAGCTTTCTTT. It yields the protein CASSSGTFAGTEAFF.

V and J are TRBV4-1 and TRBJ1-2; D call uncertain. Germline values: CDR1 MGHRA, CDR2 YSYEKL. The CDR3 is 13 amino acids. The V end lost 0 bases, the J end lost 8 bases, and 10 bases lay between the germline ends. CDR3 coding DNA: TGCGCCAGCAGCCAAGAAGGGAGTTGGGGCTACACCTTC. It codes for CASSQEGSWGYTF.

The genes are TRBV30 and TRBJ1-2, with 7 bases identical to TRBD1. Germline assignment: CDR1 GTSNPN and CDR2 SVGIG (reference sequence). The CDR3 contains 14 residues. V was pared by 2 bases and J by 6 bases, with 9 bases of the junction left unmatched. CDR3 nucleotide sequence: TGTGCCTGGAGTATTACAGGGGTGGGTCATGGCTACACCTTC. Its translation is CAWSITGVGHGYTF.

Details on this clone: Relative to the germline gene, one junction end is altered; a read error may explain this. The chain uses TRBV7-9 and TRBJ1-5; 11 bases line up with TRBD1. The germline V gene encodes CDR1 SEHNR and CDR2 FQNEAQ (reference sequence). This CDR3 is 17 amino acids long. The CDR3 DNA reads TGTTCCAGCAGTCGGGACTCGGGACAGGGGGGGGGTCAGCCCCAGCATTTT. Protein: CSSSRDSGQGGGQPQHF.

This CDR3 is CASSLKGGITEAFF. Here the CDR3 DNA reads TGTGCCAGCAGCCTCAAGGGGGGGATTACTGAAGCTTTCTTT. This chain connects TRBV7-9 to TRBJ1-1; TRBD1 is a possible D gene (6 bases). This CDR3 spans 14 amino acids. Germline assignment: CDR1 SEHNR and CDR2 FQNEAQ (reference sequence). Trimming removed 5 bases at V and 5 bases at J, with 15 bases between.